Below are 25 T cell receptor beta chains sequenced from a single sample in a study of cytotoxic CD8 clonotypes in ibrutinib-treated CLL. Only in-frame clones appear in the TCRdb table, and some are missing; sequencing was by immunoSEQ multiplex PCR. Among about 140,000 clones listed, 77% were seen once. Sample: PBMCs, taken after 12 months of ibrutinib treatment. The receptors here all came from a human donor with chronic lymphocytic leukemia.

V usage is TRBV21-1 and J usage is TRBJ1-3; the table gives TRBD1 as D, unverified against the DNA. TRBV21-1 is a pseudogene. The CDR3 consists of 14 residues. CDR3 nucleotide sequence: TGTGCCAGCATTCCCCAGGGATTGGGAAACACCATATATTTT. This codes for CASIPQGLGNTIYF.

This clone was observed many times. For the CDR3, the DNA is TGTGCCAGCAGCTTAGTTTCTGGGGCTGGAAACACCATATATTTT. It is translated as CASSLVSGAGNTIYF. This chain joins TRBV7-8 and TRBJ1-3; D is undetermined. The ends were cut back, 1 base at V and 2 bases at J, with 9 bases in the middle. Germline assignment: CDR1 SGHVS and CDR2 FQNEAQ. This CDR3 has 15 residues.

This clone was seen only a few times. V is TRBV28 and J is TRBJ2-7, with 7 bases identical to TRBD1. Germline assignment: CDR1 MDHEN and CDR2 SYDVKM. J gave up 6 bases and V 2 bases, and 13 bases lay outside the gene matches. The CDR3 spans 16 residues. The CDR3 region has the DNA TGTGCCAGCAGTTTAAGCCCCGGGACAGCGTTCTCCGAGCAGTACTTC. This gives the protein CASSLSPGTAFSEQYF.

This rearrangement joins TRBV21-1 to TRBJ2-5. TRBV21-1 is described as a pseudogene. The CDR3 totals 13 residues. The CDR3: CASSKCGEETQYF. The CDR3 DNA is TGTGCCAGCAGCAAATGTGGGGAAGAGACCCAGTACTTC.

This chain links TRBV28 with TRBJ2-7; 7 bases are shared with TRBD1. V was clipped by 5 bases and J by 2 bases; unmatched bases: 9. CDR3 length: 15 amino acids. Germline CDR1 reads MDHEN; CDR2 reads SYDVKM. The CDR3 DNA reads TGTGCCAGCAGTGGGGCAGGGGGACCCACCTACGAGCAGTACTTC. It codes for CASSGAGGPTYEQYF.

The chain links TRBV9 to TRBJ2-7; D tentatively fits TRBD1 or TRBD2 (5 bases each). The V end lost 4 bases, the J end lost 5 bases, and 16 bases lay between the germline ends. Germline-derived CDR1 and CDR2 are SGDLS and YYNGEE. The CDR3 runs to 14 residues. The CDR3 protein is CASSPPLGTHEQYF. The CDR3 nucleotides read TGTGCCAGCAGCCCCCCTCTCGGGACCCACGAGCAGTACTTC. Drawing the rest from reference TRBV9 and TRBJ2-7, the complete variable domain is DSGVTQTPKHLITATGQRVTLRCSPRSGDLSVYWYQQSLDQGLQFLIQYYNGEERAKGNILERFSAQQFPDLHSELNLSSLELGDSALYFCASSPPLGTHEQYFGPGTRLTVT.

The chain combines TRBV5-1 with TRBJ2-3; tentatively, D is TRBD1 (6 bases). Germline CDR1 SGHRS, CDR2 YFSETQ. The CDR3 has 14 residues. Between the trimmed V and J ends, which lost 8 bases and 3 bases, there was a span of 16 bases. CDR3 sequence: CASSYRERTDTQYF. The DNA for the CDR3 is TGCGCCAGTTCCTACAGGGAGAGGACAGATACGCAGTATTTT.

This chain joins TRBV19 and TRBJ2-1; 10 bases agree with TRBD2. V gave up 5 bases and J gave up 5 bases; unmatched junction bases: 6. From germline, CDR1 is LNHDA and CDR2 SQIVND (reference sequence). CDR3 length equals 15 residues. This CDR3 reads CASSWGTSVDNEQFF. The DNA for the CDR3 is TGTGCCAGTAGTTGGGGGACTAGCGTGGACAATGAGCAGTTCTTC.

The J gene is TRBJ2-1, the V gene TRBV25-1; D unclear. CDR3 size: 11 residues. Per germline, CDR1 MGHDK and CDR2 SYGVNS. V lost 4 bases, J lost 9 bases, and 7 bases lay in between. The CDR3 sequence is CASSGIGEQFF. The CDR3, as DNA: TGTGCCAGCAGTGGCATAGGTGAGCAGTTCTTC.

This clone was found a few times. The gene calls are TRBV30 and TRBJ2-3; TRBD2 aligns across 9 bases. Germline V gives CDR1 GTSNPN, CDR2 SVGIG (reference sequence). This CDR3 is built from 14 residues. J was trimmed by 4 bases and V by 5 bases; bases with no gene match: 7. CDR3 DNA: TGTGCCTGGGGAGCGGGGGGAAGCGCAGATACGCAGTATTTT. It encodes CAWGAGGSADTQYF.

This chain links TRBV27 with TRBJ1-5, with TRBD1 identical over 9 bases. The CDR3 totals 15 residues. J was trimmed by 3 bases and V by 5 bases; bases with no gene match: 5. Germline V gives CDR1 MNHEY, CDR2 SMNVEV (reference sequence). Here the CDR3 reads CASSPWDRDNQPQHF. CDR3 DNA sequence: TGTGCCAGCAGTCCGTGGGACAGGGACAATCAGCCCCAGCATTTT.

The chain joins TRBV5-1 to TRBJ2-7, with 10 bases matching TRBD1. The trim removed 0 bases at V and 5 bases at J, leaving 5 bases unmatched. This CDR3 has 15 residues. Germline V lookup: CDR1 SGHRS, CDR2 YFSETQ. The CDR3 region is CASSLVTGGGHEQYF. Here the CDR3 DNA reads TGCGCCAGCAGCTTGGTGACAGGGGGCGGCCACGAGCAGTACTTC.

The chain is built from TRBV28 and TRBJ2-1; 9 nucleotides match TRBD2. CDR1 is MDHEN, CDR2 SYDVKM, per germline. The ends lost 2 bases at V and 5 bases at J; junction bases unmatched: 13. There are 18 residues in the CDR3. CDR3 in DNA: TGTGCCAGCAGTTTAAGGGGATGGGCGCGGGAGGGGAACAATGAGCAGTTCTTC. Encoded protein: CASSLRGWAREGNNEQFF. Full variable domain (outside the CDR3, taken from reference TRBV28 and TRBJ2-1): DVKVTQSSRYLVKRTGEKVFLECVQDMDHENMFWYRQDPGLGLRLIYFSYDVKMKEKGDIPEGYSVSREKKERFSLILESASTNQTSMYLCASSLRGWAREGNNEQFFGPGTRLTVL.

This clone has more than one count but fewer than ten. V is TRBV7-8 and J is TRBJ1-1, with a possible D match to TRBD1 (5 bases). Germline lookup yields CDR1 SGHVS and CDR2 FQNEAQ. This CDR3 contains 16 residues. Trimming pared 3 bases from V and 0 bases from J, leaving 14 bases between. The CDR3 DNA reads as TGTGCCAGCAGCTTTGGGACCTCGGCGATGAACACTGAAGCTTTCTTT. It yields the protein CASSFGTSAMNTEAFF.

The chain links TRBV7-9 to TRBJ2-7, with D perhaps matching TRBD1 (6 bases). The germline V and J ends were trimmed by 0 bases and 2 bases, with 17 bases remaining between them. The CDR3 runs 17 residues. Germline V gene data show CDR1 as SEHNR and CDR2 as FQNEAQ (reference sequence). The CDR3 nucleotides are TGTGCCAGCAGCTTAGCTTTCGGCTCGGACAGAACCTACGAGCAGTACTTC. Translated, it gives CASSLAFGSDRTYEQYF.

This clone was recorded only once. The chain employs TRBV28 and TRBJ2-3, with 8 positions matching TRBD1. CDR3 length: 14 residues. Germline loops: CDR1 MDHEN, CDR2 SYDVKM. Trimming took 11 bases from V and 0 from J; bases not matched to a gene: 7. The CDR3 nucleotides are TGTGCCGGAGGACAGGGTTCTAGCACAGATACGCAGTATTTT. As protein: CAGGQGSSTDTQYF.

Only one count was recorded for this clone. The rearrangement links TRBV20-1 to TRBJ2-1; D remains ambiguous. Germline assignment: CDR1 DFQATT and CDR2 SNEGSKA (reference sequence). V lost 3 bases to trimming and J lost 3 bases, with 3 bases between them. This CDR3 has 11 amino acids. CDR3 DNA: TGCAGTGCTAGCCACTACAATGAGCAGTTCTTC. This codes for CSASHYNEQFF.

The gene calls are TRBV9 and TRBJ2-7; 7 bases map to TRBD2. The CDR3 totals 15 residues. In germline, CDR1 is SGDLS, CDR2 YYNGEE. V shed 4 bases and J 5 bases; nucleotides not matched to a gene: 12. CDR3 sequence (DNA): TGTGCCAGCAGCTCAGTCCCGGGGGGTCCCCACGAGCAGTACTTC. Protein: CASSSVPGGPHEQYF.

The rearrangement links TRBV7-9 to TRBJ1-2; D remains ambiguous. Between the trimmed V and J ends, which lost 1 base and 2 bases, there was a span of 14 bases. The CDR3 loop spans 16 amino acids. Per germline, CDR1 SEHNR and CDR2 FQNEAQ (reference sequence). The chain's CDR3 is CASSLGVSRGNYGYTF. The CDR3 DNA follows: TGTGCCAGCAGCTTAGGGGTTTCCAGAGGAAACTATGGCTACACCTTC. The complete variable domain, with remaining parts taken from reference TRBV7-9 and TRBJ1-2, reads DTGVSQNPRHKITKRGQNVTFRCDPISEHNRLYWYRQTLGQGPEFLTYFQNEAQLEKSRLLSDRFSAERPKGSFSTLEIQRTEQGDSAMYLCASSLGVSRGNYGYTFGSGTRLTVV.

This clone appeared a few times. The chain joins TRBV20-1 to TRBJ2-1; the D is unclear. The CDR3 is made up of 11 amino acids. Germline CDR1 is DFQATT and CDR2 is SNEGSKA (reference sequence). V was cut by 5 bases and J by 7 bases, with 9 bases left in between. CDR3 sequence (DNA): TGCAGTGCTTCGCTAGGAAATGAGCAGTTCTTC. It specifies CSASLGNEQFF.

This clone was picked up a small number of times. The V and J genes are TRBV28 and TRBJ1-2; weak D call: TRBD1 (5 bases). V shed 3 bases and J shed 5 bases, with 7 bases lying between them. The CDR3 sequence is 12 residues long. The germline gives CDR1 MDHEN, CDR2 SYDVKM. For the CDR3, the DNA is TGTGCCAGCAGTTTCGCAGGGTATGGCTACACCTTC. Translating it yields CASSFAGYGYTF.

The genes are TRBV19 and TRBJ2-3, with TRBD1 matching over 11 bases. Germline CDR1 is LNHDA and CDR2 is SQIVND (reference sequence). V dropped 4 bases and J dropped 5; count of bases not matched to a gene: 8. This CDR3 region has 16 residues. CDR3 protein: CASSNSGTGGLDTQYF. The CDR3 region has the DNA TGTGCCAGTAGTAACTCCGGGACAGGGGGTTTAGATACGCAGTATTTT.

The chain joins TRBV5-1 to TRBJ1-4; 8 nucleotides line up with TRBD1. Germline trimming cut 4 bases from V and 5 bases from J; bases unmatched to any gene: 7. Germline assignment: CDR1 SGHRS and CDR2 YFSETQ. CDR3 length equals 15 residues. The CDR3 reads CASSPRTGSNEKLFF. Here the CDR3 DNA reads TGCGCCAGCAGCCCGCGGACAGGGTCGAATGAAAAACTGTTTTTT.

J is TRBJ2-2 and V is TRBV9; D is unresolved. CDR1 is SGDLS, CDR2 YYNGEE, per germline. The CDR3 is 14 amino acids. Trimming removed 6 bases at V and 3 bases at J, with 12 bases between. CDR3 coding DNA: TGTGCCAGCACCCCTGACGCCGACACCGGGGAGCTGTTTTTT. Its translation is CASTPDADTGELFF.

The CDR3 region is CASSLSGQDTQYF. The CDR3 DNA sequence: TGTGCCAGCAGCCTCTCCGGACAAGATACGCAGTATTTT. This rearrangement joins TRBV2 to TRBJ2-3, with a tentative D call TRBD1 (5 bases). V lost 6 bases to trimming and J lost 5 bases, with 12 bases between them. Per germline, CDR1 SNHLY and CDR2 FYNNEI. The CDR3 loop spans 13 amino acids. Filled out from reference TRBV2 and TRBJ2-3, the complete variable domain reads EPEVTQTPSHQVTQMGQEVILRCVPISNHLYFYWYRQILGQKVEFLVSFYNNEISEKSEIFDDQFSVERPDGSNFTLKIRSTKLEDSAMYFCASSLSGQDTQYFGPGTRLTVL.